This TCR beta chain was captured in a study of T cell repertoires in cytomegalovirus infection. Findings of the study overall: CMV-specific TCR beta clonotypes restricted by HLA-C were the ones dominating the ex vivo response.

Concerning this clonotype: Antigen specificity is unknown.

TCRdb itself ran the reads through MiXCR, one entry per CDR3 protein. The sample holds about 830,000 distinct CDR3 sequences, less than 35% seen once. The CDR3 runs 16 residues. Germline values: CDR1 LNHDA, CDR2 SQIVND (reference sequence). Trimming removed 4 bases from V and 0 bases from J, with 15 bases in between. The input for sequencing was cultured CD8+ T cells from PBMCs, taken from culture after CMV antigen stimulation. The rearrangement joins TRBV19 to TRBJ1-1; the D is unclear. The source of this sequence is a human donor in good health (CMV status not recorded). Some clones in this sample may be carry-over from other donors' samples. The DNA for the CDR3 is TGTGCCAGTAGTAGTGTTGGACTCAGGATGAACACTGAAGCTTTCTTT. This gives the protein CASSSVGLRMNTEAFF.